The rows below give T cell receptor beta chains drawn from one sample of a study of spatial heterogeneity in lung cancer. One entry per CDR3 protein results from TCRdb running MiXCR on the 5' RACE reads. The sample has about 120,000 distinct CDR3 sequences; 12% are singletons. The sample consisted of PBMCs, taken at follow-up. The receptors shown here come from a male donor with early-stage non-small cell lung cancer. The CDR3 runs from the conserved cysteine through the conserved F or W. A D gene is named only where the DNA matches it firmly. Expanded clones get a size class; other rows say once, few or many, or leave the size out.

abundance,d_gene,j_gene,v_gene,CDR3aa,CDR3nt
few,-,TRBJ2-2,TRBV29-1,CSVGYTGELFF,TGCAGCGTCGGGTACACCGGGGAGCTGTTTTTT
many,-,TRBJ2-4,TRBV6-2/TRBV6-3,CASSSLRRSGRDENIQYF,TGTGCCAGCAGTTCGTTAAGAAGGTCCGGAAGGGATGAGAACATTCAGTACTTC
few,-,TRBJ2-2,TRBV4-1,CASSLTGENTGELFF,TGCGCCAGCAGCCTAACCGGGGAGAACACCGGGGAGCTGTTTTTT
few,-,TRBJ1-3,TRBV14,CASSPFSGRGNTIYF,TGTGCCAGCAGCCCTTTCTCAGGACGAGGAAACACCATATATTTT
many,-,TRBJ2-3,TRBV29-1,CSVGRGPADTQYF,TGCAGCGTTGGTCGGGGGCCCGCAGATACGCAGTATTTT
many,TRBD2,TRBJ2-5,TRBV28,CASSSPGRGQETQYF,TGTGCCAGCAGTTCGCCGGGGAGGGGACAAGAGACCCAGTACTTC
many,TRBD1,TRBJ2-1,TRBV28,CASSERTGENEQFF,TGTGCCAGCAGCGAGCGGACAGGGGAGAATGAGCAGTTCTTC
-,-,TRBJ1-1,TRBV21-1,CASSKVRQAGSENTEAFF,TGTGCCAGCAGCAAAGTGCGGCAGGCTGGCAGCGAGAACACTGAAGCTTTCTTT
many,-,TRBJ1-5,TRBV28,CAAGDFSYSNQPQHF,TGTGCGGCGGGAGACTTCTCCTATAGCAATCAGCCCCAGCATTTT
-,-,TRBJ1-2,TRBV15,CATSRGPVGLGYGYTF,TGTGCCACCAGCAGAGGGCCGGTCGGGCTTGGCTATGGCTACACCTTC
many,TRBD1,TRBJ1-5,TRBV3-1,CASSSAPTGAGQPQHF,TGTGCCAGCAGCTCAGCCCCCACAGGGGCAGGACAGCCCCAGCATTTT
few,TRBD1,TRBJ2-3,TRBV2,CASRTGAADTQYF,TGTGCCAGCAGGACAGGGGCGGCGGATACGCAGTATTTT
-,-,TRBJ1-4,TRBV7-2,CASSLAGTEKLFF,TGTGCCAGCAGCTTAGCAGGGACGGAAAAACTGTTTTTT
many,-,TRBJ2-3,TRBV6-2/TRBV6-3,CASSYRRGSTDTQYF,TGTGCCAGCAGTTACCGGCGGGGTAGCACAGATACGCAGTATTTT
few,-,TRBJ1-5,TRBV20-1,CSARDGGSGNQPQHF,TGCAGTGCTAGAGATGGGGGGAGTGGCAATCAGCCCCAGCATTTT
few,-,TRBJ1-5,TRBV12-3/TRBV12-4,CASTSGSRAQPQHF,TGTGCCAGCACCTCAGGATCTCGGGCTCAGCCCCAGCATTTT
-,TRBD1,TRBJ2-1,TRBV24-1,CATSDLGGTGGYNEQFF,TGTGCCACCAGTGATTTGGGAGGGACAGGGGGCTACAATGAGCAGTTCTTC